This T cell receptor beta chain was obtained from a study of cytomegalovirus exposure and HLA in healthy donors. It was with 60 Vbeta and 13 Jbeta primers that the PCR ran. The assay was immunoSEQ multiplex PCR, and TCRdb's table has in-frame clones only and misses some. The table lists tens of thousands of clones, 55% to 65% of them singletons, with 15% in the top ten. Germline V CDR1 and CDR2: SGHVS, FQNEAQ. The junction had 2 bases not matched to a gene; V was cut back by 1 base and J by 3 bases. The CDR3 runs 14 residues. The receptor was derived from a middle-aged woman in good health and CMV-seropositive. Material for sequencing was PBMCs. The chain recombines TRBV7-8 with TRBJ1-2; 7 bases agree with TRBD1. CDR3 nucleotides: TGTGCCAGCAGCTTAGGGGGGACAGACTATGGCTACACCTTC. Translated: CASSLGGTDYGYTF.